The T cell receptor beta chain described here comes from a study of T cell repertoires in cytomegalovirus infection (dated by TCRdb to the late 2010s). About the full investigation: Donor HLA type was relevant to the analysis, because carriage of CMV infection together with the matching HLA type was indicated by public TCR beta signatures. What the work shows at the level of the full study, not this receptor alone: In the ex vivo response, HLA-C-restricted CMV-specific TCR beta clonotypes were dominant, and in two of eight donors the single most frequent clonotype came from this HLA-C-restricted group. Cumulative frequency of public TCR beta family members discriminated carriers of CMV infection plus the relevant HLA type in this cohort and an independent roughly 330-donor cohort.

Ends trimmed: V by 6 bases, J by 3 bases; bases unmatched to a gene: 14. Including the terminal cysteine and phenylalanine, the CDR3 comprises 17 residues. Only the CDR3 DNA is retained, 51 bases long and in frame from the first base. From a lookup of the germline V gene, CDR1 and CDR2 are MNHEY and SVGEGT. TCRdb names Illumina HiSeq 1500 as the instrument used. TCRdb trimmed public reads at Q25 via fastp, called clones via MiXCR and kept in-frame beta chains. Rows with one shared CDR3 protein collapse into an entry with the most common genes and DNA. The sample contains approximately 500,000 distinct CDR3 sequences, approximately 25% of them found a single time. Less than 15% of the sample is taken by the ten largest. This clonotype was observed a few times. The antigen it binds to is not known. Base qualities were left out, and no much larger clone turns up one base away.

This TCR derives from a human donor in good health (CMV status not recorded). Some clones in this sample may be carry-over from other donors' samples. Sequenced input: PBMCs. The chain is assembled from TRBV6-2 or TRBV6-3 and TRBJ1-5, and 7 junction bases match TRBD1. The DNA reads TGTGCCAGCAGCCGGAATCGACAGGGTAGTCTCAATCAGCCCCAGCATTTT. This translates into CASSRNRQGSLNQPQHF.